This T cell receptor (beta chain) was obtained from a study of blood T cell repertoires in COVID-19 (dated by TCRdb to about 2020). Study-level background: Samples from collaborators originated in the United States, Italy and Spain and spanned both the acute and convalescent phases of COVID-19. The repertoires were released in a freely available public database meant as a resource for research on the immune response to SARS-CoV-2. A de-identified subject ID, COVID-19 status, age in years and sex were almost always included in the sample metadata. Where available, HLA class I and class II types were taken from metadata supplied by the sample provider and were not determined by assay-based typing. Samples were obtained from the ongoing ImmuneRACE study (first 160 participants) and from 1,254 subjects provided by 6 global collaborators. The material from the prospective study consisted of cDNA or gDNA derived from T cells, B-cell-depleted T cells, or PBMCs. Deeply sampled blood TCRbeta repertoires from subjects exposed to, actively infected with, or recovered from COVID-19 were included in the dataset.

Overall results and qualifications from the work: The amount of clinical and demographic metadata varied by source and participant and was provided uncurated.

The CDR3 runs 13 residues from the cysteine to the phenylalanine. The CDR3 DNA has 39 bases and is translated from base 1. At the junction V is shortened by 5 bases and J by 3 bases, with 8 bases in between. From a lookup of the germline V gene, CDR1 and CDR2 are MNHEY and SVGAGI. One collaborating source in Seattle enrolled patients while the patients were actively infected and followed the patients over time throughout the course of disease. Each collaborating institution followed its own protocols to collect whole blood in K2EDTA tubes. For TCRbeta analysis, collaborator samples were shipped as frozen whole blood, as isolated PBMCs, or as DNA extracted from either sample type. TCRbeta CDR3 regions were amplified from genomic DNA using the immunoSEQ Assay, a bias-controlled multiplex PCR. Per the original workflow: The number of nucleated cells in each sample was estimated from the amplification of reference gene primers within the assay. To quantify the absolute abundance of each unique TCRbeta CDR3 rearrangement, sequence reads were collapsed and filtered. For each sample, productive Simpson clonality was calculated as the square root of Simpson's diversity index over productive rearrangements. Not all clones reach the TCRdb copy of this immuneACCESS table, which keeps in-frame sequences only. Checked studies attribute under half of the gap to unresolved V genes and leave the rest unexplained. That table is the source of V, J and clone size, and D and trimming were worked out from the DNA. Within this sample are some 150,000 clones, with 80% to 85% of them counted one time only. In total, the top ten clones hold about 14% of the sample.

The sample holds one count of this clone. The clone's antigen remains unknown. One base away there is no much larger clone; base qualities are not given. This receptor chain uses TRBV6-5 and TRBJ1-5; tentative D gene TRBD1, with 5 bases matching. The TCR originated in a woman between 65 and 79 years old with COVID-19, enrolled during active disease. The sequencing sample was made of peripheral blood. The nucleotides read TGTGCCAGCAGTCGACAGAACAATCAGCCCCAGCATTTT. Translated, it reads CASSRQNNQPQHF.